This TCR beta chain is drawn from a study of shared clonotypes between healthy human individuals. Using immunoSEQ multiplex PCR, the repertoire was profiled, and TCRdb retains in-frame clones only, with some absent. The table has about 980,000 clones, less than 85% seen once; the top ten hold about 1.5%. The CDR3 is 15 residues long. Trimming took 8 bases from V and 6 from J; bases not matched to a gene: 14. The germline gives CDR1 SNHLY, CDR2 FYNNEI. The sequenced material came from memory CD4+ T cells sorted from blood. Subset defined: CD45RA-negative fraction. This clonotype was obtained from a man younger than 30 in good health. The V call is TRBV2, the J call TRBJ2-3; TRBD2 matches 7 bases. CDR3 amino acids: CASGALGGGSDTQYF. The CDR3, as DNA: TGTGCCAGCGGTGCCCTTGGGGGGGGGAGTGATACGCAGTATTTT.